The TCR beta chain described here comes from a study of identical twins. Whole-study findings and limits: The study found that models underestimated out-of-frame TCR alpha sharing in monozygotic twins. Cross-sectional statistical analysis, not tracking of the same donors, underpinned the conclusions.

Template switching (which added a universal primer site) was used, and cDNA carried unique molecular identifiers. TCRdb passed the 5' RACE reads through MiXCR, listing each CDR3 protein once. The sample holds under 1 million distinct CDR3 sequences, approximately 13% seen once. In its sample, this clonotype was seen many times. Its antigen is unknown. One end of the junction is discordant with germline, which a read error may explain. These data were likewise used in another study, on yellow fever vaccine responses in identical twins.

Material for sequencing was PBMCs. The sequence was obtained from a woman between 18 and 29 years old in good health.

CDR3 residues: CASRLAGANTGELFF. CDR3 DNA sequence: TGCGCCAGCAGGTTGGCGGGGGCGAACACCGGGGAGCTGTTTTTT. The rearrangement uses TRBV5-1 and TRBJ2-2, with 7 bases identical to TRBD2. Per the germline V gene, CDR1 is SGHRS and CDR2 is YFSETQ. The length of the CDR3 is 15 residues. The full variable domain, in which reference TRBV5-1 and TRBJ2-2 provide the parts outside the CDR3, is KAGVTQTPRYLIKTRGQQVTLSCSPISGHRSVSWYQQTPGQGLQFLFEYFSETQRNKGNFPGRFSGRQFSNSRSEMNVSTLELGDSALYLCASRLAGANTGELFFGEGSRLTVL.